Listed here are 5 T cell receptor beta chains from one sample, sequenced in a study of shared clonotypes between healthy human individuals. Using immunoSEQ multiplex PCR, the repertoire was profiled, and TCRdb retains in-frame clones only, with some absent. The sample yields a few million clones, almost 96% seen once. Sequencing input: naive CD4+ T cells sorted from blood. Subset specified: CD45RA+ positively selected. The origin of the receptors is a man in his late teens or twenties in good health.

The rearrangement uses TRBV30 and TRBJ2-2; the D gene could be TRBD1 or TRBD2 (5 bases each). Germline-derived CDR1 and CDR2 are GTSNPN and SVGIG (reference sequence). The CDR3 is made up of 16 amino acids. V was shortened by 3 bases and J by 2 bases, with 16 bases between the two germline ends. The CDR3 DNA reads TGTGCCTGGAGGCCCCGGGGCAGGGCTAACACCGGGGAGCTGTTTTTT. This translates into CAWRPRGRANTGELFF.

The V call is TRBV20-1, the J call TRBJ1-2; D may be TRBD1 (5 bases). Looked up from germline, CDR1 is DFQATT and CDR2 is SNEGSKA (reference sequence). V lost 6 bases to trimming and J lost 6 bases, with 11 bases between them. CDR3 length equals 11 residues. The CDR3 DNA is TGCAGTGCCCCTCCGACAGATGGCTACACCTTC. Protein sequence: CSAPPTDGYTF.

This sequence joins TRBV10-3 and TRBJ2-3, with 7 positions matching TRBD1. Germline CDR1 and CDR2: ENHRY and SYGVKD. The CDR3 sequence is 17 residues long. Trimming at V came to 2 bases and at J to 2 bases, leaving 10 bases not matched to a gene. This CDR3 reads CAISEIGGRVLTDTQYF. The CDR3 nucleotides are TGTGCCATCAGTGAGATAGGGGGCCGCGTACTCACAGATACGCAGTATTTT.

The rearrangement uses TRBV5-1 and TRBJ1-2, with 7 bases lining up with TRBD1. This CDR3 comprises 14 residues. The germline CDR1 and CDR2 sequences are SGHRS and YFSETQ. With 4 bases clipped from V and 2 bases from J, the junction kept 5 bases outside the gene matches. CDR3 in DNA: TGCGCCAGCAGCAAGGAGGGGGCGAACTATGGCTACACCTTC. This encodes CASSKEGANYGYTF.

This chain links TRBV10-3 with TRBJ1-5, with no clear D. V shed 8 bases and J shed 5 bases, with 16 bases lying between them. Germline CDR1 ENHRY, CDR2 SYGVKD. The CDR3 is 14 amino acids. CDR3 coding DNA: TGTGCCATCGGGGAGGCAAAGGAACATCAGCCCCAGCATTTT. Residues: CAIGEAKEHQPQHF.